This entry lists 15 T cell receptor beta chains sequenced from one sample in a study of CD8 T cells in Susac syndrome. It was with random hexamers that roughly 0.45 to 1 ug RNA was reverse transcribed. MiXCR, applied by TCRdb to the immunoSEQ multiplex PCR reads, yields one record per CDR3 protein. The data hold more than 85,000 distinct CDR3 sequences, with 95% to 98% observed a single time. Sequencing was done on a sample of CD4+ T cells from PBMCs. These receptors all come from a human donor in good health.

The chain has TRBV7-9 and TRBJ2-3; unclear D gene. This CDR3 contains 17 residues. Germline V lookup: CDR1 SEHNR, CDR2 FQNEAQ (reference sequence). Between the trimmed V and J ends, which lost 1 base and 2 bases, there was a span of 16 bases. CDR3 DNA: TGTGCCAGCAGCTTAGGTCGTCAGGCGAGACACACAGATACGCAGTATTTT. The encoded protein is CASSLGRQARHTDTQYF. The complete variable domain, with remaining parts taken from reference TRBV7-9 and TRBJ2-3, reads DTGVSQNPRHKITKRGQNVTFRCDPISEHNRLYWYRQTLGQGPEFLTYFQNEAQLEKSRLLSDRFSAERPKGSFSTLEIQRTEQGDSAMYLCASSLGRQARHTDTQYFGPGTRLTVL.

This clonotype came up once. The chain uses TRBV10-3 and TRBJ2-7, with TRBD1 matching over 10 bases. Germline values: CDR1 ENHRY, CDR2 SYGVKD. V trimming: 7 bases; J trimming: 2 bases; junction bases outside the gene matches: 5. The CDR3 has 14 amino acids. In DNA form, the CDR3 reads TGTGCCATCACCCGGACAGGGGGTACCTACGAGCAGTACTTC. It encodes CAITRTGGTYEQYF.

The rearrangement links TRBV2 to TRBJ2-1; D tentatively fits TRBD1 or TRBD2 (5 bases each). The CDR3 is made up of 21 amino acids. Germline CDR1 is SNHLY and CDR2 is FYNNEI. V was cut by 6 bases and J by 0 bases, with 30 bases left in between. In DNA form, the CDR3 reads TGTGCCAGCAGCGCTCCCAGCGTTCAGGGAACCGGTGGGAGCTCCTACAATGAGCAGTTCTTC. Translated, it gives CASSAPSVQGTGGSSYNEQFF.

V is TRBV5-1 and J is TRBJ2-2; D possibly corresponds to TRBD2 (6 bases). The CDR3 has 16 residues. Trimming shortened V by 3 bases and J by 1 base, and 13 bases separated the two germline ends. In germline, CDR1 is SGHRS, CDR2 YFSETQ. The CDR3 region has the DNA TGCGCCAGCAGCTCGGGGTCTAGCGTGAACACCGGGGAGCTGTTTTTT. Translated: CASSSGSSVNTGELFF.

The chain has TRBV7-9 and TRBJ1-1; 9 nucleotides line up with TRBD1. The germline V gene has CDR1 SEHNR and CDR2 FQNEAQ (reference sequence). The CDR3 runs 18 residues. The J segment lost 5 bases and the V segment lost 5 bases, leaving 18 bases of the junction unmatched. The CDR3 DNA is TGTGCCAGCAGCCGCGGGAGGAGTTCGGGACAGGGCGAAACTGAAGCTTTCTTT. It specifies CASSRGRSSGQGETEAFF. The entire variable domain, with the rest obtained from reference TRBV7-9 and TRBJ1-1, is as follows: DTGVSQNPRHKITKRGQNVTFRCDPISEHNRLYWYRQTLGQGPEFLTYFQNEAQLEKSRLLSDRFSAERPKGSFSTLEIQRTEQGDSAMYLCASSRGRSSGQGETEAFFGQGTRLTVV.

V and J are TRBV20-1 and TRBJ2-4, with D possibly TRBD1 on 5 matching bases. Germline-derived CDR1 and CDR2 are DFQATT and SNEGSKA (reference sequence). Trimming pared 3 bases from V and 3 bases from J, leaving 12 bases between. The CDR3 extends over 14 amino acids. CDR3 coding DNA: TGCAGTGCTAGTGTTGACAGCCGCAAAAACATTCAGTACTTC. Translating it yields CSASVDSRKNIQYF.

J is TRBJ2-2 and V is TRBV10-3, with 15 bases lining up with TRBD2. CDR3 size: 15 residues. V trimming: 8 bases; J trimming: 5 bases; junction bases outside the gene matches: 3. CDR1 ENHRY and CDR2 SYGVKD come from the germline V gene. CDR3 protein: CAIGGLAGGTGELFF. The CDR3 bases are TGTGCCATCGGGGGACTAGCGGGAGGTACCGGGGAGCTGTTTTTT.

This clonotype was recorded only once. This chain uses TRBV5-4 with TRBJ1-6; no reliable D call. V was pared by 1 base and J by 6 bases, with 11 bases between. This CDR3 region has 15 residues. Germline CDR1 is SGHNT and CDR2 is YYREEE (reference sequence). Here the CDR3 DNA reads TGTGCCAGCAGCTTGACCGGGAATAGTAATTCACCCCTCCACTTT. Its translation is CASSLTGNSNSPLHF.

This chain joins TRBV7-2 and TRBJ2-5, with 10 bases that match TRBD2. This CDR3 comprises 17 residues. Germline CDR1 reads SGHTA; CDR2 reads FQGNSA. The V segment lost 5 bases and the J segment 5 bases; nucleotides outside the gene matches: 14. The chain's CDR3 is CASSRRLAGPPTETQYF. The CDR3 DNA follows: TGTGCCAGCAGCCGACGACTAGCGGGCCCCCCGACGGAGACCCAGTACTTC.

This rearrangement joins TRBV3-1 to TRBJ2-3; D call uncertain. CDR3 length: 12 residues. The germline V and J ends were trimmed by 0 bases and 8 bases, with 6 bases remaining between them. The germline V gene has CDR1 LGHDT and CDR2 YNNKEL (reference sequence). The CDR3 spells CASSQDPTTQYF. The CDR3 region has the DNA TGTGCCAGCAGCCAAGATCCCACTACGCAGTATTTT.

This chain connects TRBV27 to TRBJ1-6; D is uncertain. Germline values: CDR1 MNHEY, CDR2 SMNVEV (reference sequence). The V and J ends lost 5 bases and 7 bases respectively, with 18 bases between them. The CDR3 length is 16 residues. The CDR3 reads CASSILVGTINSPLHF. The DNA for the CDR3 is TGTGCCAGCAGTATCCTCGTGGGAACGATAAATTCACCCCTCCACTTT.

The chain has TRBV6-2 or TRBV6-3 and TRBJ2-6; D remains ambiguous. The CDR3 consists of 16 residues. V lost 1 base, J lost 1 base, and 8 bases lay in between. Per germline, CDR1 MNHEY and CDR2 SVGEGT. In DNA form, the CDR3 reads TGTGCCAGCAGTTACTTCTATGTTTCTGGGGCCAACGTCCTGACTTTC. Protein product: CASSYFYVSGANVLTF.

This CDR3 reads CASSLVAGRYEQYF. The CDR3 DNA sequence: TGTGCCAGCAGTTTAGTGGCAGGGCGCTACGAGCAGTACTTC. The chain joins TRBV28 to TRBJ2-7; the D gene is possibly TRBD1 (5 bases). Trimming cost V 2 bases and J 3 bases, with 11 bases left between them. The germline CDR1 and CDR2 sequences are MDHEN and SYDVKM. This CDR3 region has 14 residues. The complete variable domain, with remaining parts taken from reference TRBV28 and TRBJ2-7, reads DVKVTQSSRYLVKRTGEKVFLECVQDMDHENMFWYRQDPGLGLRLIYFSYDVKMKEKGDIPEGYSVSREKKERFSLILESASTNQTSMYLCASSLVAGRYEQYFGPGTRLTVT.

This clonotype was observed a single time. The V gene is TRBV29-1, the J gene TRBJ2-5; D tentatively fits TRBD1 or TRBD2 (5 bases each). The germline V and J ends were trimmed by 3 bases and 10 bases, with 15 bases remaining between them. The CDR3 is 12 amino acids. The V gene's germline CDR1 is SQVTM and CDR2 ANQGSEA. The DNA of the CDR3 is TGCAGCGTTGAGGGGGTACAAGGTGACCAGTACTTC. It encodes CSVEGVQGDQYF.

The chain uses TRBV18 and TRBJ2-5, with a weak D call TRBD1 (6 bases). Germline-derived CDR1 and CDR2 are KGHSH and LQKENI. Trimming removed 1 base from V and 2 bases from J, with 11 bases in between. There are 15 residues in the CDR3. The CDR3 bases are TGTGCCAGCTCACCACGCCAGGGGCCTCAAGAGACCCAGTACTTC. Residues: CASSPRQGPQETQYF.